This TCR beta chain is drawn from a study of T cells expressing NK-cell markers. Study-level background: Sorted CD3+CD56+NKG2C+, CD3+CD56+NKG2C- and CD3+CD56-NKG2C+ T cells supplied TCR beta repertoires. Findings of the study overall: These clonotypes, the leaders elsewhere, also led the CD3+CD56-NKG2C+ fraction in a handful of donors. Over 5 donors had dominant NKG2C+ clonotypes that comprised about 1.0-8% of their CD8+ T cells.

Germline loops: CDR1 SEHNR, CDR2 FQNEAQ (reference sequence). The length of the CDR3 is 15 residues. Making the TCR beta cDNA relied on 5'RACE template switching with UMIs. TCRdb reprocessed the 5' RACE reads; each CDR3 protein has one entry and no DNA is given. In all, the sample yields 130,000 to 150,000 distinct CDR3 sequences. With regard to this clonotype: Its antigen remains unknown.

The chain carries TRBV7-9 and TRBJ2-1; the D call of TRBD1 rests on TCRdb alone, since no DNA is present to check it. This sequence originates from a man aged 18 to 30 in good health. The sequenced sample consisted of blood T cells: a sorted CD56 or NKG2C T cell subset, CD4+ or CD8+ T cells, or bulk PBMC T cells (not recorded which). The CDR3 spells CASSLEGPRVDEQFF.